These 3 T cell receptor beta chains were sequenced from one sample in a study of cytomegalovirus exposure and HLA in healthy donors. Clones were sequenced by immunoSEQ multiplex PCR, and TCRdb holds only the in-frame ones, with some missing. This table holds 100,000 to 150,000 clones, approximately 95% found once. The sample consisted of PBMCs. These receptors came from a man aged 18-30 years in good health and CMV-seronegative.

This chain links TRBV10-3 with TRBJ2-1; 8 bases line up with TRBD2. Losses at the gene ends were 6 bases for V and 5 bases for J; bases not matched to a gene: 6. The CDR3 consists of 14 residues. Germline assignment: CDR1 ENHRY and CDR2 SYGVKD. This CDR3 is CAIRPPGLDNEQFF. The CDR3 coding sequence is TGTGCCATCAGACCACCGGGACTAGACAATGAGCAGTTCTTC.

The genes are TRBV7-2 and TRBJ2-2, with 7 bases aligning to TRBD1. Trimming cost V 5 bases and J 1 base; bases outside gene matches: 7. Germline CDR1 SGHTA, CDR2 FQGNSA. The CDR3 is made up of 16 amino acids. CDR3 protein: CASSLRGPGNTGELFF. As DNA, the CDR3 is TGTGCCAGCAGCCTAAGGGGGCCGGGGAACACCGGGGAGCTGTTTTTT.

V and J are TRBV5-6 and TRBJ1-2; 8 nucleotides align to TRBD1. The germline V gene encodes CDR1 SGHDT and CDR2 YYEEEE. This CDR3 contains 13 residues. After removal of 5 bases from V and 6 bases from J, the junction contained 6 bases not matched to a gene. CDR3: CASRKTGGNGYTF. The CDR3 DNA follows: TGTGCCAGCAGAAAAACAGGGGGAAATGGCTACACCTTC. The full variable domain, with the rest looked up from reference TRBV5-6 and TRBJ1-2, is DAGVTQSPTHLIKTRGQQVTLRCSPKSGHDTVSWYQQALGQGPQFIFQYYEEEERQRGNFPDRFSGHQFPNYSSELNVNALLLGDSALYLCASRKTGGNGYTFGSGTRLTVV.